This record concerns one T cell receptor beta chain sequence. Antigen specificity is unknown. This specimen comes from a study of cytomegalovirus exposure and HLA in healthy donors. Findings and caveats of the study: A prior analysis recorded that most TCR beta V segments were productive about 87% or about 30% of the time. Rare TCR sequences predominated, though certain public TCRs were found in many donors. The study flagged about 150 TCR beta chains as cytomegalovirus-associated.

With 60 Vbeta and 13 Jbeta primers, the PCR was carried out. The table came from immunoSEQ multiplex PCR; TCRdb's copy has only in-frame clones and leaves some out. Of roughly 160,000 clones listed, over 75% were seen once; the top ten hold 1%. The CDR3 consists of 11 residues. Looked up from germline, CDR1 is SEHNR and CDR2 is FQNEAQ (reference sequence). V lost 7 bases and J lost 10, with 13 bases in between. Sequenced: PBMCs. V usage is TRBV7-9 and J usage is TRBJ1-1, with D unclear. This sequence originates from a woman aged 50 to 65 in good health and CMV-seropositive. CDR3 DNA: TGTGCCAGCACTATGGGCCTTGGAGCTTTCTTT. Its translation is CASTMGLGAFF.